Each of the 16 T cell receptor beta chains below was sequenced from the same sample in a study of cytomegalovirus exposure and HLA in healthy donors. Researchers ran the PCR with 60 Vbeta and 13 Jbeta primers. The table came from immunoSEQ multiplex PCR; TCRdb's copy has only in-frame clones and leaves some out. The table shows around 140,000 clones, with about four fifths occurring only once. The sequenced material came from PBMCs. The source is a woman aged 40 to 49 in good health and CMV-seronegative.

This clone was seen a single time. This CDR3 is CASSDGTRPLSYGYTF. CDR3 bases: TGTGCCAGCAGCGATGGGACACGCCCGCTTAGCTATGGCTACACCTTC. V is TRBV6-4 and J is TRBJ1-2, with TRBD1 as a possible D gene (6 bases). The germline CDR1 and CDR2 sequences are MRHNA and SNTAGT. The CDR3 loop spans 16 amino acids. The V end lost 6 bases, the J end lost 4 bases, and 21 bases lay between the germline ends.

This rearrangement joins TRBV21-1 to TRBJ1-3. TRBV21-1 is a pseudogene. The CDR3 is 15 residues long. The CDR3 loop is CASSKALCLADTIYF. DNA of the CDR3: TGTGCCAGCAGCAAAGCGCTTTGTTTGGCGGACACCATATATTTT.

The rearrangement joins TRBV5-4 to TRBJ1-6, with 9 positions matching TRBD1. Germline CDR1 SGHNT, CDR2 YYREEE (reference sequence). The CDR3 covers 18 residues. J was trimmed by 0 bases and V by 1 base; bases with no gene match: 5. CDR3 coding DNA: TGTGCCAGCAGCTTGTACGGACAGGGGAGCTCCTATAATTCACCCCTCCACTTT. It codes for CASSLYGQGSSYNSPLHF. Together with reference TRBV5-4 and TRBJ1-6, the CDR3 gives the full variable domain: ETGVTQSPTHLIKTRGQQVTLRCSSQSGHNTVSWYQQALGQGPQFIFQYYREEENGRGNFPPRFSGLQFPNYSSELNVNALELDDSALYLCASSLYGQGSSYNSPLHFGNGTRLTVT.

This rearrangement joins TRBV7-2 to TRBJ2-7, with 9 bases matching TRBD1. The CDR3 contains 15 residues. Losses at the gene ends were 3 bases for V and 3 bases for J; bases not matched to a gene: 6. Per germline, CDR1 SGHTA and CDR2 FQGNSA. The CDR3: CASSLGQGGVYEQYF. Here the CDR3 DNA reads TGTGCCAGCAGCTTGGGACAGGGCGGCGTCTACGAGCAGTACTTC.

The chain has TRBV4-1 and TRBJ1-2, with D possibly being TRBD1 (5 bases). V lost 4 bases to trimming and J lost 4 bases, with 22 bases between them. The length of the CDR3 is 17 residues. Germline V lookup: CDR1 MGHRA, CDR2 YSYEKL. The DNA for the CDR3 is TGCGCCAGCAGCCCCACCGATGCCCGAGACAGAAGCTATGGCTACACCTTC. This sequence encodes CASSPTDARDRSYGYTF.

This clone was counted a few times. The chain employs TRBV6-6 and TRBJ2-3, with D possibly matching TRBD2 (5 bases). From germline, CDR1 is MNHNY and CDR2 SVGAGI (reference sequence). With 6 bases removed from V and 4 bases from J, the gap between germline ends came to 11 bases. The CDR3 covers 13 residues. DNA of the CDR3: TGTGCCAGCAGCCCGAGCGGCGCAGATACGCAGTATTTT. Its translation is CASSPSGADTQYF.

V and J are TRBV30 and TRBJ1-1; 8 bases are shared with TRBD1. The CDR3 length is 14 residues. Germline V gene sequence: CDR1 GTSNPN, CDR2 SVGIG (reference sequence). Losses at the gene ends were 0 bases for V and 8 bases for J; bases not matched to a gene: 8. In DNA, the CDR3 is TGTGCCTGGAGTGTCACCGGGACAGGAAGGGAAGCTTTCTTT. Its translation is CAWSVTGTGREAFF.

The chain recombines TRBV7-3 with TRBJ2-4, with 7 nucleotides matching TRBD1. CDR3 length: 15 residues. With 3 bases clipped from V and 4 bases from J, the junction kept 6 bases outside the gene matches. CDR1 and CDR2 (germline): SGHTA, FQGTGA. DNA for the CDR3: TGTGCCAGCAGCTTCTCCGGGACAGTAAAAAACATTCAGTACTTC. It yields the protein CASSFSGTVKNIQYF.

This chain joins TRBV28 and TRBJ1-1; 7 positions match TRBD1. Trimming cost V 5 bases and J 3 bases; bases outside gene matches: 9. CDR3 size: 15 residues. CDR1 is MDHEN, CDR2 SYDVKM, per germline. The CDR3 sequence: CASSRAGQADTEAFF. For the CDR3, the DNA is TGTGCCAGCAGTCGTGCCGGACAGGCGGACACTGAAGCTTTCTTT.

This clone was counted only a few times. The chain joins TRBV21-1 to TRBJ1-6. TRBV21-1 is designated a pseudogene. The CDR3 loop spans 18 amino acids. DNA of the CDR3: TGTGCCAGCAGCAAAGAAGTAAGGCGGAGCTCCTATAATTCACCCCTCCACTTT. Protein sequence: CASSKEVRRSSYNSPLHF.

CDR3 coding DNA: TGTGCCAGCAGCTCGAGGACAGCCGAAGCTTTCTTT. It yields the protein CASSSRTAEAFF. The V gene is TRBV7-8, the J gene TRBJ1-1, with D maybe TRBD1 (6 bases). V gave up 4 bases and J gave up 8 bases, with 11 bases separating them. The V gene's germline CDR1 is SGHVS and CDR2 FQNEAQ. The CDR3 runs 12 residues. Combining the CDR3 with reference TRBV7-8 and TRBJ1-1 gives the whole variable domain GAGVSQSPRYKVAKRGQDVALRCDPISGHVSLFWYQQALGQGPEFLTYFQNEAQLDKSGLPSDRFFAERPEGSVSTLKIQRTQQEDSAVYLCASSSRTAEAFFGQGTRLTVV.

The chain joins TRBV5-1 to TRBJ2-1; TRBD1 is a possible D gene (6 bases). Germline-derived CDR1 and CDR2 are SGHRS and YFSETQ. The CDR3 sequence is 14 residues long. V was cut by 2 bases and J by 7 bases, with 13 bases left in between. The CDR3 is CASSFYQGGNEQFF. The CDR3 coding sequence is TGCGCCAGCAGCTTCTACCAAGGGGGAAATGAGCAGTTCTTC.

V gene TRBV6-6 combines with J gene TRBJ2-7; weak D call: TRBD1 (6 bases). Germline CDR1 and CDR2: MNHNY and SVGAGI (reference sequence). CDR3 length: 14 amino acids. The V and J ends lost 6 bases and 4 bases respectively, with 16 bases between them. The CDR3 spells CASRNHRVSYEQYF. The DNA of the CDR3 is TGTGCCAGCAGGAACCACAGGGTTTCGTACGAGCAGTACTTC.

The chain recombines TRBV10-1 with TRBJ1-5, with no clear D. V was pared by 2 bases and J by 5 bases, with 4 bases between. CDR3 size: 12 residues. In germline, CDR1 is WNHNN, CDR2 SYGVQD (reference sequence). CDR3 sequence (DNA): TGCGCCAGCAGTGAGACACATCAGCCCCAGCATTTT. Protein: CASSETHQPQHF.

This chain joins TRBV2 and TRBJ1-5; no reliable D call. CDR3 length: 14 residues. Deletions cut 9 bases from V and 0 bases from J, with 12 bases between. Germline V gene sequence: CDR1 SNHLY, CDR2 FYNNEI. The CDR3 DNA reads TGTGCCAGTACGGGGTCAAATAGCAATCAGCCCCAGCATTTT. It translates to CASTGSNSNQPQHF. The full variable domain, its missing parts supplied by reference TRBV2 and TRBJ1-5, is EPEVTQTPSHQVTQMGQEVILRCVPISNHLYFYWYRQILGQKVEFLVSFYNNEISEKSEIFDDQFSVERPDGSNFTLKIRSTKLEDSAMYFCASTGSNSNQPQHFGDGTRLSIL.

This rearrangement joins TRBV7-9 to TRBJ1-2; D is ambiguous. The ends were cut back, 1 base at V and 12 bases at J, with 12 bases in the middle. CDR3 size: 12 residues. CDR1 and CDR2 from the germline V gene are SEHNR and FQNEAQ (reference sequence). CDR3 region: CASSLGMVLNTF. The CDR3 region has the DNA TGTGCCAGCAGCTTAGGTATGGTCCTAAACACCTTC.